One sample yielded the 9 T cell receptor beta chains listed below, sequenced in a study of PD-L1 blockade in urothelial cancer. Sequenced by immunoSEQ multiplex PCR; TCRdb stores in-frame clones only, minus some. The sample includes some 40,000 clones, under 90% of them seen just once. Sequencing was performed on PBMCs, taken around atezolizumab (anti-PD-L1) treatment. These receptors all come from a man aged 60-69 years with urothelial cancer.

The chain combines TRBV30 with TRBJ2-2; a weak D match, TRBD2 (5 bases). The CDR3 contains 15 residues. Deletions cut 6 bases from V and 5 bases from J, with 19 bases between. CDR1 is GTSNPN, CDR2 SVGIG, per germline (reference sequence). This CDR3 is CACPRIGGLTGELFF. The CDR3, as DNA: TGTGCCTGCCCGCGAATTGGAGGATTAACCGGGGAGCTGTTTTTT.

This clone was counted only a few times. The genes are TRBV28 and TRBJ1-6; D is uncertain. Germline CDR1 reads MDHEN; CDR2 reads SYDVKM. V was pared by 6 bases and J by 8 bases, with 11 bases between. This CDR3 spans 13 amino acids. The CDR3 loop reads CASSSRAYSPLHF. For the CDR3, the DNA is TGTGCCAGCAGCTCGAGAGCCTATTCACCCCTCCACTTT.

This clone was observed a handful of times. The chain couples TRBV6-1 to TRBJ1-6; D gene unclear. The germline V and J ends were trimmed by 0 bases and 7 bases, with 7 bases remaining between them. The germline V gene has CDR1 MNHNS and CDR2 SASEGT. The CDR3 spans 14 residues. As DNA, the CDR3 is TGTGCCAGCAGTGAAGCCAACAGAAATTCACCCCTCCACTTT. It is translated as CASSEANRNSPLHF.

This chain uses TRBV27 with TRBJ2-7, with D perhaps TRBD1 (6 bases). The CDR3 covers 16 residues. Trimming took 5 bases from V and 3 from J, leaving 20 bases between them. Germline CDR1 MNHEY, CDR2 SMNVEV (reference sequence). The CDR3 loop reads CASSPTGTTVGYEQYF. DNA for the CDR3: TGTGCCAGCAGTCCCACAGGGACCACGGTCGGCTACGAGCAGTACTTC.

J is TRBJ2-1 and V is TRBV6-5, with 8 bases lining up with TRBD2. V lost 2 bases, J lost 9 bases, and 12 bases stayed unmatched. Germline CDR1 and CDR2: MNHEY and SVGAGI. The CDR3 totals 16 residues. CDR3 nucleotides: TGTGCCAGCAGTTACACACAGCGGGGGCGCGGAGGTGAGCAGTTCTTC. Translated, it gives CASSYTQRGRGGEQFF.

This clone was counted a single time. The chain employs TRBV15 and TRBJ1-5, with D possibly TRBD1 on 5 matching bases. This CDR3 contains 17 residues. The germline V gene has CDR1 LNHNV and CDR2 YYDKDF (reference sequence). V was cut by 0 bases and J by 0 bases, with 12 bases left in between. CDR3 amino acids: CATSRDRAGSSNQPQHF. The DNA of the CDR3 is TGTGCCACCAGCAGAGATAGGGCAGGGTCTAGCAATCAGCCCCAGCATTTT. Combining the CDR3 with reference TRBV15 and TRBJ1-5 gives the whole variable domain DAMVIQNPRYQVTQFGKPVTLSCSQTLNHNVMYWYQQKSSQAPKLLFHYYDKDFNNEADTPDNFQSRRPNTSFCFLDIRSPGLGDTAMYLCATSRDRAGSSNQPQHFGDGTRLSIL.

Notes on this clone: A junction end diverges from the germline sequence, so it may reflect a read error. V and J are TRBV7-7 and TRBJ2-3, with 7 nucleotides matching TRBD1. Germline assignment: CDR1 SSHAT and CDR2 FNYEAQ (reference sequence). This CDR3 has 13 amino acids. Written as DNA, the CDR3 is TGTGCTAGCAGCCCATACGGGACAGCAACGCAGTATTTT. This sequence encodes CASSPYGTATQYF.

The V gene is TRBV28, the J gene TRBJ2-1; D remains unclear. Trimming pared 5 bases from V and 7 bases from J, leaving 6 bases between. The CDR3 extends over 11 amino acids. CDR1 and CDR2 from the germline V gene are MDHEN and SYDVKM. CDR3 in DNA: TGTGCCAGCAGTCCGAGGAATGAGCAGTTCTTC. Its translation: CASSPRNEQFF.

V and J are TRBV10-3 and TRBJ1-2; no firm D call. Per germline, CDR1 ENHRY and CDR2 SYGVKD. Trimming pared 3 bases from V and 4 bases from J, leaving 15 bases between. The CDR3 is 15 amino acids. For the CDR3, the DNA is TGTGCCATCAGTGATGGACGGACTCCTTTCTATGGCTACACCTTC. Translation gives CAISDGRTPFYGYTF.